The source of this T cell receptor beta chain is a study of identifying expanded T cells in peripheral blood. Sequencing used immunoSEQ multiplex PCR; TCRdb keeps in-frame clones, though not all of them. The data show 75,000 to 95,000 clones, with 70% to 90% seen just once and 7% to 7.5% held by the top ten. The trim removed 5 bases at V and 8 bases at J, leaving 9 bases unmatched. The CDR3 has 14 residues. The germline gives CDR1 MNHEY, CDR2 SMNVEV (reference sequence). The study's findings and limits: Clone count variance between approximately 2-week samples rose with total template count. About 1.2 clones differed between technical replicates, versus approximately 16 and 19 over time.

Worth noting for this clone: As yet, its antigen is unknown.

The sample comprised blood. This sequence joins TRBV27 and TRBJ2-1; 7 bases match TRBD2. The clonotype originates from a person aged 18 to 70 in good health. The CDR3 coding sequence is TGTGCCAGCAGTCCAGGACTAGGAATCGATGAGCAGTTCTTC. Protein sequence: CASSPGLGIDEQFF.